The present TCR beta chain was sequenced within a study of CD8+CD57+ T cells in acquired aplastic anemia. Study-wide context: Roughly 3.1 ug was the average amount of DNA from sorted CD4+ and CD8+ cells.

Flow cytometry had shown expanded CD8+CD57+ cells in the patients chosen for sequencing. Genomic DNA was employed as the template in profiling TCR beta VDJ and CDR3. Each CDR3 protein is one row after TCRdb ran MiXCR on the reads. This table has about 240,000 distinct CDR3 sequences, more than 45% appearing once. Looked up from germline, CDR1 is KGHDR and CDR2 is SFDVKD. The V segment lost 4 bases and the J segment 8 bases; nucleotides outside the gene matches: 12. CDR3 size: 16 residues. The chain recombines TRBV24-1 with TRBJ2-1; 8 bases map to TRBD2. Source material: sorted CD4+, CD8+, or CD8+CD57+ T cells (not recorded which) from PBMCs. This clonotype was obtained from a human donor with aplastic anemia. DNA of the CDR3: TGTGCCACCAGTGAGGCGGAAGGGACTAGTAACGATGAGCAGTTCTTC. Protein sequence: CATSEAEGTSNDEQFF.